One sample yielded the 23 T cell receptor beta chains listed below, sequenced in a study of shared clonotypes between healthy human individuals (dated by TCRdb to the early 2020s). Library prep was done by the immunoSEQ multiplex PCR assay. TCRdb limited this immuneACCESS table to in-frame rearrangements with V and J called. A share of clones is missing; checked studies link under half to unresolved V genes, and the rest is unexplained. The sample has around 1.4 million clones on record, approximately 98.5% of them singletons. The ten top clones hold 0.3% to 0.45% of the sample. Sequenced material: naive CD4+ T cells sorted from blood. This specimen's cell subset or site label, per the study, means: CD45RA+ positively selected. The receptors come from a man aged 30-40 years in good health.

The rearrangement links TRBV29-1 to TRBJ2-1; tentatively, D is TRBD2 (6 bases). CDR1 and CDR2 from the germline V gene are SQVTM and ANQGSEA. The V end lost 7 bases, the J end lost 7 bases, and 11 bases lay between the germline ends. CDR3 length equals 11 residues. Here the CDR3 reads CSGARGNEQFF. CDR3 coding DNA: TGCAGCGGGGCCCGGGGGAATGAGCAGTTCTTC.

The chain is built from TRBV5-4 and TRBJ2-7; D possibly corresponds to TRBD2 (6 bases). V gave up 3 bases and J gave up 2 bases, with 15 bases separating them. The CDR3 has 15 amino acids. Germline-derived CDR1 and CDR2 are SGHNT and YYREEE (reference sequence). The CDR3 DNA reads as TGTGCCAGCAGCTCCCGGGGAGGAGGGACCTACGAGCAGTACTTC. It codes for CASSSRGGGTYEQYF.

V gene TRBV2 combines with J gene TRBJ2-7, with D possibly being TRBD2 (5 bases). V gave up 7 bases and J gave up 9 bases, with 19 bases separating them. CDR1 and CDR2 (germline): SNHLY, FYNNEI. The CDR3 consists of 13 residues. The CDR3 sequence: CASMSLGSTGQYF. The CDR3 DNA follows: TGTGCCAGCATGAGCCTAGGGAGTACCGGGCAGTACTTC.

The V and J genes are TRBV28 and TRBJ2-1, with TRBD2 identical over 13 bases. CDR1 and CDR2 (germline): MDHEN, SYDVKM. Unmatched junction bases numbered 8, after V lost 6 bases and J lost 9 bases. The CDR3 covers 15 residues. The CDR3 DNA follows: TGTGCCAGCAGCCTTGGACTAGCGGGAGAAAGTGAGCAGTTCTTC. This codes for CASSLGLAGESEQFF. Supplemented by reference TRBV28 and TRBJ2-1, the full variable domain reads DVKVTQSSRYLVKRTGEKVFLECVQDMDHENMFWYRQDPGLGLRLIYFSYDVKMKEKGDIPEGYSVSREKKERFSLILESASTNQTSMYLCASSLGLAGESEQFFGPGTRLTVL.

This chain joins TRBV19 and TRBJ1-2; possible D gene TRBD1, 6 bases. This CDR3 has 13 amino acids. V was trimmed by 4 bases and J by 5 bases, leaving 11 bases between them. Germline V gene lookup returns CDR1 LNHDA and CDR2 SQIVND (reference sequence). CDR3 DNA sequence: TGTGCCAGTAGTAGTGGACAGTTTTATGGCTACACCTTC. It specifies CASSSGQFYGYTF.

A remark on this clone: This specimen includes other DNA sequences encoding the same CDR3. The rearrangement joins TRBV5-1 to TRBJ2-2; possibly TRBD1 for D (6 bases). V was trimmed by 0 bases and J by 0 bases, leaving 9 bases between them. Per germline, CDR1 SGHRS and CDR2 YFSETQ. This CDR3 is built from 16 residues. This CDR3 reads CASSLGQGSNTGELFF. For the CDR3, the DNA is TGCGCCAGCAGCTTGGGGCAGGGGTCGAACACCGGGGAGCTGTTTTTT.

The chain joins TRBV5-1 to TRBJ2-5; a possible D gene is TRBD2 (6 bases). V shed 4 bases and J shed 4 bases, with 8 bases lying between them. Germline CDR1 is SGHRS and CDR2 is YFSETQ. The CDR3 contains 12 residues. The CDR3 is CASSPGVETQYF. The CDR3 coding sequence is TGCGCCAGCAGCCCGGGGGTAGAGACCCAGTACTTC.

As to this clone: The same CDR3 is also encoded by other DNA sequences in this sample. Written as DNA, the CDR3 is TGTGCCAGCTCACCATTAGGGACAGATACGCAGTATTTT. Encoded protein: CASSPLGTDTQYF. This chain joins TRBV18 and TRBJ2-3; D not certain. V lost 2 bases and J 3 bases, leaving 6 bases between the germline ends. The CDR3 contains 13 residues. Germline assignment: CDR1 KGHSH and CDR2 LQKENI.

CDR3 sequence: CASSGNSYEQYF. DNA of the CDR3: TGTGCCAGTAGCGGGAACTCCTACGAGCAGTACTTC. The chain joins TRBV19 to TRBJ2-7; weak D call: TRBD2 (5 bases). Germline-derived CDR1 and CDR2 are LNHDA and SQIVND (reference sequence). V was pared by 6 bases and J by 0 bases, with 6 bases between. The CDR3 totals 12 residues.

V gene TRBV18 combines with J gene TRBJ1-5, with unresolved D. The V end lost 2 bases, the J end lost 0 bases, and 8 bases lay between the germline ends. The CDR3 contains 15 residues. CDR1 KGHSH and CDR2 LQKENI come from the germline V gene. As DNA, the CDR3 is TGTGCCAGCTCACCAGCGCCGTATAGCAATCAGCCCCAGCATTTT. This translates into CASSPAPYSNQPQHF.

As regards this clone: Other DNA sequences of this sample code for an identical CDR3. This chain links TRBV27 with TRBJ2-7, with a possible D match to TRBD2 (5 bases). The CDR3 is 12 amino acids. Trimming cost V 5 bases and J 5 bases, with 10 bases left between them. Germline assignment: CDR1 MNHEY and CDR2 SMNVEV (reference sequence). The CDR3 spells CASSLLGDEQYF. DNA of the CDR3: TGTGCCAGCAGTCTCCTCGGGGACGAGCAGTACTTC.

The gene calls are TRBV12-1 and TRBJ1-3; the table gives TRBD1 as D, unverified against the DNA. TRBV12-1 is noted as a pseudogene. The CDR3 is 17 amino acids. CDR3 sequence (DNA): TGTGCCAGCAGCGCGAAAACGGCCAGGGACAGAGGAAACACCATATATTTT. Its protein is CASSAKTARDRGNTIYF.

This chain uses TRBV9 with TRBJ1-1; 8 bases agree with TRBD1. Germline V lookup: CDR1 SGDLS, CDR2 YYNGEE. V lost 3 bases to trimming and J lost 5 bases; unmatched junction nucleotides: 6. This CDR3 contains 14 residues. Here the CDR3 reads CASSELQGGTEAFF. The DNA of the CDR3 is TGTGCCAGCAGCGAGTTACAGGGGGGTACTGAAGCTTTCTTT. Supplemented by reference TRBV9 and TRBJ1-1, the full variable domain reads DSGVTQTPKHLITATGQRVTLRCSPRSGDLSVYWYQQSLDQGLQFLIQYYNGEERAKGNILERFSAQQFPDLHSELNLSSLELGDSALYFCASSELQGGTEAFFGQGTRLTVV.

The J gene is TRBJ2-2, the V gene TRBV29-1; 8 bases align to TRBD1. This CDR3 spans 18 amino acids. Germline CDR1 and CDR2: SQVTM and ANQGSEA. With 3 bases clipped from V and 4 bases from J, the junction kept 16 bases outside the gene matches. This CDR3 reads CSVDGSPGGARSTGELFF. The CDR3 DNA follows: TGCAGCGTTGACGGGAGCCCAGGGGGCGCGAGATCCACCGGGGAGCTGTTTTTT.

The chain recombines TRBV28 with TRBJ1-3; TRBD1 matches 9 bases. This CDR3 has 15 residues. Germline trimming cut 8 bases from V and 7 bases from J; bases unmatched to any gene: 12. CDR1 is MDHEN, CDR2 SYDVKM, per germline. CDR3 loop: CASGFLGTGRNTIYF. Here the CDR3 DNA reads TGTGCCAGCGGCTTCCTAGGGACAGGGCGGAACACCATATATTTT.

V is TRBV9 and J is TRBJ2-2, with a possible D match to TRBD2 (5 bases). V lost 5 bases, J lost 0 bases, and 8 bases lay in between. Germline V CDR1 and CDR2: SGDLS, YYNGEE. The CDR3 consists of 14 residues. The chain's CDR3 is CASSLLANTGELFF. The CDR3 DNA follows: TGTGCCAGCAGTTTACTAGCGAACACCGGGGAGCTGTTTTTT.

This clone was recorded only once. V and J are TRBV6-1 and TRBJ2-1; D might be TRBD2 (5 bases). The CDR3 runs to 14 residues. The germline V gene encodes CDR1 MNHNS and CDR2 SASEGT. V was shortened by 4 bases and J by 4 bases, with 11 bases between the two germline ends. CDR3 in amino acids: CASSGIRRYNEQFF. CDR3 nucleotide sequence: TGTGCCAGCAGTGGCATCCGGAGGTACAATGAGCAGTTCTTC.

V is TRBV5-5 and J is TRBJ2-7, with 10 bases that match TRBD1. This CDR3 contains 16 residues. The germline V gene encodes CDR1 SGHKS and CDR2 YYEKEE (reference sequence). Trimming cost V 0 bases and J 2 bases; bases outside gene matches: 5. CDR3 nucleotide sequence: TGTGCCAGCAGCTTGGAATCCGGGACAGGGGCCTACGAGCAGTACTTC. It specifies CASSLESGTGAYEQYF.

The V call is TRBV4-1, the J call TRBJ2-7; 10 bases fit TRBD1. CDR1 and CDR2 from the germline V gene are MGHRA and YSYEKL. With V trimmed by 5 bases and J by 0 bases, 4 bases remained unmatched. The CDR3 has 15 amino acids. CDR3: CASSGRDRGSYEQYF. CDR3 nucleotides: TGCGCCAGCAGCGGCCGGGACAGGGGCTCCTACGAGCAGTACTTC.

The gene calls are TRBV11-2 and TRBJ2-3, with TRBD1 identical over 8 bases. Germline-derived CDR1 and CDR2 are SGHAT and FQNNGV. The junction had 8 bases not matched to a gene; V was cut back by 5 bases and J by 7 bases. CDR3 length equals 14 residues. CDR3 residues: CASSGGTGSHTQYF. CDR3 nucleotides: TGTGCCAGCAGCGGGGGGACAGGATCTCATACGCAGTATTTT.

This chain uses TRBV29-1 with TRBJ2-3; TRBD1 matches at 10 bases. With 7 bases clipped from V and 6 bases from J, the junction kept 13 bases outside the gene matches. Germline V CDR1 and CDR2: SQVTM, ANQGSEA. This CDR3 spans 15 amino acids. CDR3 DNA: TGCAGCGCGGAAGGAGGACAGGGGGTCAGGGATACGCAGTATTTT. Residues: CSAEGGQGVRDTQYF.

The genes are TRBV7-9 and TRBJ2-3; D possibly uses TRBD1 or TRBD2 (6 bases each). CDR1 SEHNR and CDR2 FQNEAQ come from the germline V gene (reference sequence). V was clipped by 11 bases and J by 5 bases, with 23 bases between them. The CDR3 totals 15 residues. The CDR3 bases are TGTGCCTCCATAAGGGGGGAGAGGCTTATAGATACGCAGTATTTT. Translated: CASIRGERLIDTQYF. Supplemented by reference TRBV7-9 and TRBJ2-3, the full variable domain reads DTGVSQNPRHKITKRGQNVTFRCDPISEHNRLYWYRQTLGQGPEFLTYFQNEAQLEKSRLLSDRFSAERPKGSFSTLEIQRTEQGDSAMYLCASIRGERLIDTQYFGPGTRLTVL.

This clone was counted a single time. The CDR3 is CASSVVPGLGLDTQYF. CDR3 coding DNA: TGTGCCAGCAGCGTAGTGCCGGGACTAGGGCTAGATACGCAGTATTTT. This chain uses TRBV9 with TRBJ2-3; TRBD2 matches 8 bases. The V gene's germline CDR1 is SGDLS and CDR2 YYNGEE. V shed 0 bases and J 5 bases; nucleotides not matched to a gene: 8. The CDR3 extends over 16 amino acids.